The present entry profiles one TCR beta chain with its context. Its antigen is undetermined. Healthy bone marrow donors supplied every sample. The data derive from a study of cytomegalovirus exposure and HLA in healthy donors. The wider study: Among 150 million to 200 million T cells, an earlier analysis found 117 million unique TCR beta sequences. Study conclusions and caveats: Presence/absence analyses assumed roughly uniform sequencing depth across donors, which may not hold. Earlier analysis yielded a pattern in which most TCR beta V segments were productive about 90% or about 30% of the time.

With 60 Vbeta and 13 Jbeta primers, the PCR was carried out. Sequencing used immunoSEQ multiplex PCR; TCRdb keeps in-frame clones, though not all of them. The table includes about 150,000 clones, 80% detected once. Germline-derived CDR1 and CDR2 are MNHEY and SVGAGI. CDR3 size: 11 residues. Trimming shortened V by 2 bases and J by 7 bases, and 6 bases separated the two germline ends. V usage is TRBV6-5 and J usage is TRBJ2-7; D is ambiguous. Material: PBMCs. This clonotype originated in a man aged 25 to 45 in good health and CMV-seropositive. CDR3 DNA: TGTGCCAGCAGTTACGGCTGGGAGCAGTACTTC. This codes for CASSYGWEQYF.